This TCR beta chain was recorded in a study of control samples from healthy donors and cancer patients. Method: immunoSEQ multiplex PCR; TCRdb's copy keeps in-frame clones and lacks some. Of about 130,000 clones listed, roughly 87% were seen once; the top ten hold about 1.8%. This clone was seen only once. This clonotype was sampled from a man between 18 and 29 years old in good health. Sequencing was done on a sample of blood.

The CDR3 loop reads CASSFRSEETQYF. The CDR3 DNA reads TGTGCCAGCAGCTTCCGATCGGAAGAGACCCAGTACTTC. The rearrangement links TRBV5-4 to TRBJ2-5; D unclear. The CDR3 covers 13 residues. Germline lookup yields CDR1 SGHNT and CDR2 YYREEE (reference sequence). Trimming removed 2 bases at V and 3 bases at J, with 8 bases between.